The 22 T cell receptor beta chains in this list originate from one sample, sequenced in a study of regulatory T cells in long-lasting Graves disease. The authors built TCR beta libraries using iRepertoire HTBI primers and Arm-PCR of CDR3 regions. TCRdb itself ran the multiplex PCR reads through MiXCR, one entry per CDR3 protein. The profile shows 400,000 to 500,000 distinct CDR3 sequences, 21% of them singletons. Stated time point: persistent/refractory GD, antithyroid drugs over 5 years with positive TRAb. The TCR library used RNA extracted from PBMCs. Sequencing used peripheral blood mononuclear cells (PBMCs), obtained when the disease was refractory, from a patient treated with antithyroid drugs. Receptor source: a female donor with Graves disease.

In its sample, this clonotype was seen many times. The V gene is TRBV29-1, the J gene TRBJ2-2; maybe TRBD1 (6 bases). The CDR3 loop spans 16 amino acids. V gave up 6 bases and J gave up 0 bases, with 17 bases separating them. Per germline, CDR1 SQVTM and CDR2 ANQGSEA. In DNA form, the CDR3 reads TGCAGCGTAGTCCGGACAGACCGAGCGAACACCGGGGAGCTGTTTTTT. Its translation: CSVVRTDRANTGELFF.

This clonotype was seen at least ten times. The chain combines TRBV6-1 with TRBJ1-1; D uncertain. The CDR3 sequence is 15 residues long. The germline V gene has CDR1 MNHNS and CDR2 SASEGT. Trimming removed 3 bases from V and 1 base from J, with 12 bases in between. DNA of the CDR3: TGTGCCAGCAGTGAGGGGATGGGATCGAACACTGAAGCTTTCTTT. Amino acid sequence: CASSEGMGSNTEAFF.

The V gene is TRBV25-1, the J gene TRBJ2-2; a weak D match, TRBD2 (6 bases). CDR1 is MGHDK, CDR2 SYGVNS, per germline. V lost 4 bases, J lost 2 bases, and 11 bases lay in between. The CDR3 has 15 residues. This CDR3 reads CASSVRAGNTGELFF. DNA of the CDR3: TGTGCCAGCAGTGTAAGGGCGGGAAACACCGGGGAGCTGTTTTTT. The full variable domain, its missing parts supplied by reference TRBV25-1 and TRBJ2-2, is EADIYQTPRYLVIGTGKKITLECSQTMGHDKMYWYQQDPGMELHLIHYSYGVNSTEKGDLSSESTVSRIRTEHFPLTLESARPSHTSQYLCASSVRAGNTGELFFGEGSRLTVL.

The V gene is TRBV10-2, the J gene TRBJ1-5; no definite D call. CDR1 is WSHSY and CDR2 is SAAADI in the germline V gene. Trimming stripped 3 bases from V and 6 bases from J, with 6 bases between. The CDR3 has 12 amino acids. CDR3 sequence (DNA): TGCGCCAGCAGTGAAGCAGGTCAGCCCCAGCATTTT. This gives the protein CASSEAGQPQHF.

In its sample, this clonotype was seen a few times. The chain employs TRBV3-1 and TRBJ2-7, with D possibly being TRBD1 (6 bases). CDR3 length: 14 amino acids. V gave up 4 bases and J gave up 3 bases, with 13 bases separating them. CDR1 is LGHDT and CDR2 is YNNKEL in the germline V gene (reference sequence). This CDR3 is CASSLITDSYEQYF. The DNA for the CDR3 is TGTGCCAGCAGCCTAATAACGGACAGCTACGAGCAGTACTTC.

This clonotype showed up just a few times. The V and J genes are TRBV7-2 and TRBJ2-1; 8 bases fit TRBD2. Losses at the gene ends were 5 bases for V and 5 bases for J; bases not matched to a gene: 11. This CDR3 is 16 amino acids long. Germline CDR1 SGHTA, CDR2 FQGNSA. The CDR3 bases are TGTGCCAGCAGCGACCGGACTAGCTCTACCCACAATGAGCAGTTCTTC. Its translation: CASSDRTSSTHNEQFF.

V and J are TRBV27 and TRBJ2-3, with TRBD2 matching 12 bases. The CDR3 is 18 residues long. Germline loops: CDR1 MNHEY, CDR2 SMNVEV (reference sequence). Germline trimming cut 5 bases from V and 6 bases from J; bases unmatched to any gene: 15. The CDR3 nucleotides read TGTGCCAGCAGTATCGGGGTGACTAGCGGGAGATCTCTGGATACGCAGTATTTT. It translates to CASSIGVTSGRSLDTQYF.

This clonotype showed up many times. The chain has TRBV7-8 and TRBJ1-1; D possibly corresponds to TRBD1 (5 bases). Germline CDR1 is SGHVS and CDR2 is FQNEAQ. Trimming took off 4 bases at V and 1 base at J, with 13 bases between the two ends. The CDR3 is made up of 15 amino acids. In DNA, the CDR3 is TGTGCCAGCAGCTCAGGGAATCGGGAGAACACTGAAGCTTTCTTT. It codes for CASSSGNRENTEAFF.

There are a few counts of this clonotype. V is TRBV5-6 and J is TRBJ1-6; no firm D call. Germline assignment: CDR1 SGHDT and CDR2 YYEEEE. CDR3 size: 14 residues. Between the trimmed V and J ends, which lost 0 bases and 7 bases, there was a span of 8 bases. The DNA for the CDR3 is TGTGCCAGCAGCTTGGTGTATTCGAATTCACCCCTCCACTTT. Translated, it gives CASSLVYSNSPLHF.

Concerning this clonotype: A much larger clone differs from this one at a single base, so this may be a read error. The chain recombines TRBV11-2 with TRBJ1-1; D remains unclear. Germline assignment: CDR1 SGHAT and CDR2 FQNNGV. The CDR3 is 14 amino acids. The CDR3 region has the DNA TGTGCCAGCAGCTCCCCCGGGCCGACAACTGAAGCTTCCTTT. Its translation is CASSSPGPTTEASF.

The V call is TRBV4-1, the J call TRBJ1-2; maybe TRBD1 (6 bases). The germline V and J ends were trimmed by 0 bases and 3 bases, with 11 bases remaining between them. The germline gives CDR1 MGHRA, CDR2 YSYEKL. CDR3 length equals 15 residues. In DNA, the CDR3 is TGCGCCAGCAGCCAAGAAAGAGGACAGTACTATGGCTACACCTTC. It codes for CASSQERGQYYGYTF.

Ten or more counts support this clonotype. The CDR3 nucleotides read TGTGCCAGCACAAGGGGCAATCAGCCCCAGCATTTT. The encoded protein is CASTRGNQPQHF. The genes are TRBV28 and TRBJ1-5; D is ambiguous. Germline loops: CDR1 MDHEN, CDR2 SYDVKM. This CDR3 is 12 amino acids long. Trimming removed 7 bases at V and 2 bases at J, with 6 bases between. Full variable domain (outside the CDR3, taken from reference TRBV28 and TRBJ1-5): DVKVTQSSRYLVKRTGEKVFLECVQDMDHENMFWYRQDPGLGLRLIYFSYDVKMKEKGDIPEGYSVSREKKERFSLILESASTNQTSMYLCASTRGNQPQHFGDGTRLSIL.

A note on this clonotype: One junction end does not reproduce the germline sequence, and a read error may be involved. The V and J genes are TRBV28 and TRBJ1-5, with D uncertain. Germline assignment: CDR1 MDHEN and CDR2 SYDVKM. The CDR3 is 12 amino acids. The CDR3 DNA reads TGTGCCGGCAGTTCCGGGAATCAGCCCCAGCATTTT. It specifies CAGSSGNQPQHF.

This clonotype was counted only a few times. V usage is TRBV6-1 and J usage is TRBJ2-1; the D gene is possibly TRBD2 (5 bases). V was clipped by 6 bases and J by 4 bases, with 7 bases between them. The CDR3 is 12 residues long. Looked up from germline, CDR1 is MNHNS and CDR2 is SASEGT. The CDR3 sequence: CASRSGYNEQFF. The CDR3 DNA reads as TGTGCCAGCAGGAGCGGTTACAATGAGCAGTTCTTC.

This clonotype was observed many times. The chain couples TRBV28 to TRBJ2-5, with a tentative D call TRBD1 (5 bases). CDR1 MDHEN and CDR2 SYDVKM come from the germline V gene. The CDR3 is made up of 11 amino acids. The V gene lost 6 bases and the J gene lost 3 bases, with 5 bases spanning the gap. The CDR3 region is CASRQEETQYF. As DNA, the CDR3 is TGTGCCAGCAGACAGGAAGAGACCCAGTACTTC.

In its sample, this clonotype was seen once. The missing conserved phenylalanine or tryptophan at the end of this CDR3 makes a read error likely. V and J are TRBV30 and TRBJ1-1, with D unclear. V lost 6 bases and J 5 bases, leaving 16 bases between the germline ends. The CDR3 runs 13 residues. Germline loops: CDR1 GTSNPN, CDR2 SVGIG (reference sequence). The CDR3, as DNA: TGTGCCTGCGCCGGGGAGGATTTTACTGAAGCTTTCTCT. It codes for CACAGEDFTEAFS.

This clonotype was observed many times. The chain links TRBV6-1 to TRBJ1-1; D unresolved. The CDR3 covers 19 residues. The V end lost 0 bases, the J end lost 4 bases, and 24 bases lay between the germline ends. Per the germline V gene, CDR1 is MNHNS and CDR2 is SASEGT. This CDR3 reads CASSEAQKGVMFLATEAFF. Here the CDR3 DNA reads TGTGCCAGCAGTGAAGCGCAGAAGGGAGTTATGTTTCTGGCCACTGAAGCTTTCTTT.

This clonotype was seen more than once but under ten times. This CDR3 is CASSLSGRFSEQYF. The CDR3 DNA is TGTGCCAGCAGCTTAAGCGGGAGGTTCTCCGAGCAGTACTTC. The chain links TRBV5-6 to TRBJ2-7, with 9 bases that match TRBD2. This CDR3 contains 14 residues. Germline V gene sequence: CDR1 SGHDT, CDR2 YYEEEE. With 2 bases clipped from V and 6 bases from J, the junction kept 6 bases outside the gene matches.

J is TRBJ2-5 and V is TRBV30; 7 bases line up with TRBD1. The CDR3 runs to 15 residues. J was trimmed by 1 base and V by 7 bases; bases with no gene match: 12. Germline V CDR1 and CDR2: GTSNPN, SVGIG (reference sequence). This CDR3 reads CASDTGVLTQETQYF. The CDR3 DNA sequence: TGTGCCTCCGACACAGGGGTCCTTACCCAAGAGACCCAGTACTTC.

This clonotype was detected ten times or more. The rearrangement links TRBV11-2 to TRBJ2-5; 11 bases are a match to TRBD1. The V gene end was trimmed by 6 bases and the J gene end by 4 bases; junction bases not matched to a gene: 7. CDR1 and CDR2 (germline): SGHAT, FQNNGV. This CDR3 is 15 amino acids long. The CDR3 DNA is TGTGCCAGCAGTACCCAAGGACAGGGGGCAGAGACCCAGTACTTC. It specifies CASSTQGQGAETQYF. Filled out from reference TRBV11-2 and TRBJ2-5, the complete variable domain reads EAGVAQSPRYKIIEKRQSVAFWCNPISGHATLYWYQQILGQGPKLLIQFQNNGVVDDSQLPKDRFSAERLKGVDSTLKIQPAKLEDSAVYLCASSTQGQGAETQYFGPGTRLLVL.

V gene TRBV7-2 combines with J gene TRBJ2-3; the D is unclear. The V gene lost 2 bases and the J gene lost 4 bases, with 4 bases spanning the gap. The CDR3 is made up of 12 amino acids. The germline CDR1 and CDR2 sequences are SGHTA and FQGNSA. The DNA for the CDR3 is TGTGCCAGCAGCTTATACGCAGATACGCAGTATTTT. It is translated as CASSLYADTQYF.

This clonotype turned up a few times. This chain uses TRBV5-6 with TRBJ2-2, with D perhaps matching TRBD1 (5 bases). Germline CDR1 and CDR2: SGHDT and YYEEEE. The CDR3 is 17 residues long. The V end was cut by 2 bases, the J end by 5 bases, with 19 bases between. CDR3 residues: CASSFERGDPRTGELFF. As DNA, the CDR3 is TGTGCCAGCAGCTTCGAAAGGGGCGACCCGAGGACCGGGGAGCTGTTTTTT.